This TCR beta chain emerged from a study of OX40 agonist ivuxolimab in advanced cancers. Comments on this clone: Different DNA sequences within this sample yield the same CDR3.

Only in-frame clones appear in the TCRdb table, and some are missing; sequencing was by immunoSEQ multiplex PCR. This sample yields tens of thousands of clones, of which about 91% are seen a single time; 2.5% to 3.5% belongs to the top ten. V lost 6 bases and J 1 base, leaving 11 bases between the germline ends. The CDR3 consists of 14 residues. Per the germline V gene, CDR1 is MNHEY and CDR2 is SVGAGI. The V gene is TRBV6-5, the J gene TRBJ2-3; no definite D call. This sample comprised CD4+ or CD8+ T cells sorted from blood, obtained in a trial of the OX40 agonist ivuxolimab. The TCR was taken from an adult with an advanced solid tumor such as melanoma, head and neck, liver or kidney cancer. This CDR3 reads CASRESVGTDTQYF. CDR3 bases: TGTGCCAGCAGGGAATCCGTAGGCACAGATACGCAGTATTTT.